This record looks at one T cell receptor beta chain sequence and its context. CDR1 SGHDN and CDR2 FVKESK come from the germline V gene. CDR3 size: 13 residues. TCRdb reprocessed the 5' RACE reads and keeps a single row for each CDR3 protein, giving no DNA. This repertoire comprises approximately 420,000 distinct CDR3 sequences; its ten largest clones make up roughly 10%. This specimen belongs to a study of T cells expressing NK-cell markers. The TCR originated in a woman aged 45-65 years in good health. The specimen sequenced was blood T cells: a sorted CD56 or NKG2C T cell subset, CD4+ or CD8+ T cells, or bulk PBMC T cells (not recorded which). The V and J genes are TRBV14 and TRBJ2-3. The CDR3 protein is CASSQEVLDTQYF.